A selection of T cell receptor beta chains follows, all from one sample in a study of tumor and adjacent non-tumor tissue in lung cancer. TCRdb itself ran the multiplex PCR reads through MiXCR, one entry per CDR3 protein. The top ten hold roughly a quarter of the sample, which has 200,000 to 250,000 distinct CDR3 sequences, 60% to 85% seen once. Specimen: lung tumor tissue. The receptors originated from a man aged 55-75 years with non-small cell lung cancer. Each CDR3 is given with its conserved first and last residue. A D gene is named only where the DNA matches it firmly. Clone size appears in some rows only: once, few, many, or a class for an expanded clone.

j_call v_call clone_size d_call cdr3_aa
TRBJ1-6 TRBV18 NA NA CASTRESNSPLHF
TRBJ2-1 TRBV11-2 NA TRBD1 CASSVGDRVNHNEHFF
TRBJ2-6 TRBV4-3 NA NA CANSQEVVSGANVLTF
TRBJ1-4 TRBV28 few NA CASREGARGGVEKLFF
TRBJ1-5 TRBV12-3/TRBV12-4 NA NA CASSLEGERQPQHF
TRBJ2-3 TRBV11-3 NA NA CPSSTRLVGVSDTQYF
TRBJ2-3 TRBV20-1 NA NA CSARGAKGNTDIQYF
TRBJ2-3 TRBV20-1 NA NA CNAKGGLKTDTQYF
TRBJ2-1 TRBV4-1 NA TRBD2 CASSHRLAGGNNEQFF
TRBJ2-3 TRBV24-1 NA NA CATSDRGHAPADTQYF
TRBJ1-2 TRBV20-1 NA NA CSAPGRGRNGYTF
TRBJ1-5 TRBV6-5 few NA CASSYSGSQPYQPQHF
TRBJ2-3 TRBV20-1 NA TRBD2 CSAWGKGRGVTDTQYF
TRBJ2-3 TRBV20-1 NA NA CSARDLSGGTDTQYF
TRBJ2-3 TRBV20-1 NA NA CSAWSTRTADMQYF
TRBJ1-2 TRBV14 NA NA CASSPWNSYGYTF
TRBJ1-2 TRBV6-5 many TRBD1 CASRQGEYGYTF
TRBJ1-3 TRBV20-1 NA NA CSARDRVQGASGNTIYF
TRBJ1-6 TRBV30 NA NA CASSSGTFMGSYNSPLHF
TRBJ2-5 TRBV6-5 NA TRBD1 CASRMGNEGAETQYF
TRBJ2-3 TRBV5-1 NA TRBD2 CASSIGLAGGSDTQYF
TRBJ2-1 TRBV11-2 NA TRBD2 CASSSGLARGPKFF
TRBJ2-7 TRBV20-1 once NA CSARTLAFSSYEQYF
TRBJ1-5 TRBV20-1 once NA CSALSLKGKGSRDNQPQHF
TRBJ2-5 TRBV12-3/TRBV12-4 NA TRBD2 CARTRGGIGRETQYF
TRBJ2-7 TRBV20-1 NA TRBD2 CSVRASGRAITGEQYF
TRBJ2-2 TRBV11-3 NA TRBD2 CASSSREAGRYRAGELFF
TRBJ2-1 TRBV20-1 NA NA CSARDPLAGDNEQFF
TRBJ1-5 TRBV20-1 NA NA CNAREGRANQPQHF
TRBJ2-7 TRBV6-2/TRBV6-3 NA TRBD2 CASSPAELAGSYEQSF
TRBJ2-7 TRBV6-2/TRBV6-3 few NA CASSDPMWEQYF
TRBJ2-7 TRBV20-1 NA NA CSASTAPGYKQYF
TRBJ1-1 TRBV29-1 NA NA CSAVRGPQALF